This T cell receptor (beta chain) was captured by sequencing in a study of cytomegalovirus exposure and HLA in healthy donors. About the research overall: HLA-typed donors were the source of around 77 million unique TCRs held in an early data release. Most genotyped donors, roughly 83% of 350 to 500, had Caucasian-associated genetic ancestry. Study conclusions and caveats: A later analysis linked roughly 17,000 TCR beta sequences to HLA alleles at 0.05 false discovery rate.

As to this clone: What it recognizes is unknown.

The PCR contained 60 Vbeta and 13 Jbeta primers. Method: immunoSEQ multiplex PCR; TCRdb's copy keeps in-frame clones and lacks some. The sample's table shows 100,000 to 150,000 clones. The CDR3 runs 16 residues. Germline V gene data show CDR1 as MGHDK and CDR2 as SYGVNS. Trimming removed 3 bases at V and 0 bases at J, with 13 bases between. The chain joins TRBV25-1 to TRBJ2-3; D ambiguous. The receptor was isolated from a woman aged 40 to 50 in good health and CMV-seronegative. The sequenced sample consisted of PBMCs. The CDR3 spells CASSDPTHSSTDTQYF. CDR3 in DNA: TGTGCCAGCAGTGACCCCACTCACTCGAGCACAGATACGCAGTATTTT.